A selection of T cell receptor beta chains follows, all from one sample in a study of cytotoxic CD8 clonotypes in ibrutinib-treated CLL. Assay used: immunoSEQ multiplex PCR; TCRdb lists only in-frame clones, some missing. The table records about 140,000 clones, more than 75% of them present only once. The sample here was PBMCs, taken after 36 months of ibrutinib treatment. These receptors all come from a human donor with chronic lymphocytic leukemia. The CDR3 runs from the conserved cysteine through the conserved F or W. Size is stated for part of the rows, as once, few or many counts, or as a class when the clone is expanded.

NA TRBV6-5 CASSYLAVAGTQYF
NA TRBV6-5 CASSYFPGTLHF
NA TRBV25-1 CASSETSGATGELFF
NA TRBV18 CASSPGLAGSTGELFF
NA TRBV27 CASTGDRNPYEQYF
NA TRBV7-9 CASWKGANTEAFF
NA TRBV29-1 CSVAQGNTEAFF
NA TRBV30 CAWSVGGELFF
few TRBV6-1 CASSEWGSQPQHF
NA TRBV19 CASSSDRGLSYNEQFF